This section outlines one TCR beta chain sequence together with its context. Its antigen is still unknown. These data come from a study of T cell responses to AZD1222 COVID-19 vaccine. Study-level findings and limits: Donors were largely white British and mainly female; clonal diversity was possibly underestimated. Only six or seven AZD1222 recipients tested seropositive at baseline. Within unmutated variant regions lay the reported targets of nearly half of spike-specific TCRs. Mapped onto spike, vaccine-associated CD4 TCRs spanned it and were dominant at 160-218 and 743-854.

Produced via immunoSEQ multiplex PCR; TCRdb's table is partial and in-frame only. Among about 110,000 clones, 89% were seen once, and the ten largest hold approximately 3.1%. The sequenced sample was peripheral blood, obtained on day 0 of MenACWY control vaccination. The source is an adult in good health.

DNA for the CDR3: TGTGCCAGCAGCCCACTTATCGGTGACAGCCTGGGAGGCTACACCTTC. Protein product: CASSPLIGDSLGGYTF. The rearrangement links TRBV7-9 to TRBJ1-2; weak D call: TRBD1 (5 bases). Per germline, CDR1 SEHNR and CDR2 FQNEAQ (reference sequence). This CDR3 spans 16 amino acids. V lost 5 bases and J 8 bases, leaving 24 bases between the germline ends.